This TCR beta chain was sequenced during a study of blood T cell repertoires in COVID-19. V lost 2 bases and J lost 4; bases outside the gene matches: 5. The CDR3 is made up of 17 amino acids. Germline V gene lookup returns CDR1 SNHLY and CDR2 FYNNEI. The authors' processing: Estimation of nucleated cell counts relied on the amplification of reference gene primers. The repertoire was sequenced with immunoSEQ multiplex PCR; TCRdb's copy has only in-frame clones and lacks some. The DNA was the basis for D and trimming; V, J and clone size are from that table. The table shows around 220,000 clones, with more than 65% occurring only once.

The chain carries TRBV2 and TRBJ2-1, with TRBD2 identical over 13 bases. The clonotype was recovered from a woman aged 35 to 49 with active or convalescent COVID-19. Specimen: peripheral blood. CDR3 coding DNA: TGTGCCAGCAGTGAAAGACTAGCGGGGGGCCTATACAATGAGCAGTTCTTC. As protein: CASSERLAGGLYNEQFF. Drawing the rest from reference TRBV2 and TRBJ2-1, the complete variable domain is EPEVTQTPSHQVTQMGQEVILRCVPISNHLYFYWYRQILGQKVEFLVSFYNNEISEKSEIFDDQFSVERPDGSNFTLKIRSTKLEDSAMYFCASSERLAGGLYNEQFFGPGTRLTVL.